This entry describes one T cell receptor beta chain. Antigen: not known. The study ran its PCR with 60 Vbeta and 13 Jbeta primers. Profiled with immunoSEQ multiplex PCR; TCRdb holds only in-frame clones, not every one. The sample consists of a few hundred thousand clones, around four fifths of them appearing once. This sample was taken from a study of cytomegalovirus exposure and HLA in healthy donors. Germline-derived CDR1 and CDR2 are LGHNA and YNFKEQ. The CDR3 length is 16 residues. The ends were cut back, 0 bases at V and 1 base at J, with 9 bases in the middle. Study observations and caveats: Among the CMV-associated chains, three were confirmed in vitro as specific for CMV antigens.

The specimen was PBMCs. The sequence was collected from a woman aged 45-59 years in good health and CMV-seropositive. The chain uses TRBV4-2 and TRBJ2-2, with D hard to call. The CDR3 nucleotides are TGTGCCAGCAGCCAAGATGTGACAATGAACACCGGGGAGCTGTTTTTT. It encodes CASSQDVTMNTGELFF.